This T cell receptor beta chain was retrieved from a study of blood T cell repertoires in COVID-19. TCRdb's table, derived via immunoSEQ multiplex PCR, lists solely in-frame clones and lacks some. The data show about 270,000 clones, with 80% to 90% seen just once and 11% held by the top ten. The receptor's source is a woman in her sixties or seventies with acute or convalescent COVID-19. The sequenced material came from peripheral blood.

This chain's CDR3 is CASSLAIADTETQYF. DNA of the CDR3: TGCGCCAGCAGCTTGGCCATAGCGGACACAGAGACCCAGTACTTC. The chain recombines TRBV5-1 with TRBJ2-5, with D tentatively TRBD2 (6 bases). This CDR3 is 15 amino acids long. V shed 0 bases and J shed 4 bases, with 13 bases lying between them. Germline CDR1 is SGHRS and CDR2 is YFSETQ.